The 10 T cell receptor beta chains below were found in one sample sequenced in a study of T cell responses to AZD1222 COVID-19 vaccine. The repertoire was sequenced with immunoSEQ multiplex PCR; TCRdb's copy has only in-frame clones and lacks some. The data hold about 180,000 clones, with 80% to 95% observed a single time. Sequencing was performed on peripheral blood, taken 28 days after the second dose of the MenACWY control vaccine. All receptors come from an adult who received the MenACWY meningococcal vaccine as a control.

The V call is TRBV18, the J call TRBJ1-2; D might be TRBD1 (5 bases). Germline V gene sequence: CDR1 KGHSH, CDR2 LQKENI. This CDR3 is 14 amino acids long. Trimming left V 1 base short and J 4 bases short, with 10 bases between. This CDR3 is CASSPQPGIYGYTF. CDR3 nucleotides: TGTGCCAGCTCACCACAGCCAGGGATCTATGGCTACACCTTC.

The rearrangement uses TRBV12-5 and TRBJ1-3; D not resolved. CDR3 length: 14 residues. CDR1 and CDR2 (germline): LGHNT, FRNRAP. V dropped 5 bases and J dropped 0 bases, with 8 bases sitting between them. CDR3 in DNA: TGTGCTAGTGGTGCGGGCCACTCTGGAAACACCATATATTTT. This gives the protein CASGAGHSGNTIYF. Full variable domain (missing parts from reference TRBV12-5 and TRBJ1-3): DARVTQTPRHKVTEMGQEVTMRCQPILGHNTVFWYRQTMMQGLELLAYFRNRAPLDDSGMPKDRFSAEMPDATLATLKIQPSEPRDSAVYFCASGAGHSGNTIYFGEGSWLTVV.

V gene TRBV6-5 combines with J gene TRBJ2-7; D unresolved. Per the germline V gene, CDR1 is MNHEY and CDR2 is SVGAGI. There are 12 residues in the CDR3. V lost 5 bases, J lost 2 bases, and 7 bases lay in between. CDR3 amino acids: CASSLSAYEQYF. The CDR3 DNA reads TGTGCCAGCAGTCTCTCCGCCTACGAGCAGTACTTC.

The V and J genes are TRBV19 and TRBJ2-7, with D maybe TRBD2 (6 bases). CDR3 length: 14 amino acids. The V end lost 9 bases, the J end lost 2 bases, and 17 bases lay between the germline ends. Per germline, CDR1 LNHDA and CDR2 SQIVND (reference sequence). As DNA, the CDR3 is TGTGCCAGATATTTGCGGGACGGAACCTACGAGCAGTACTTC. This translates into CARYLRDGTYEQYF.

J is TRBJ1-5 and V is TRBV9; 8 bases are shared with TRBD1. Germline V gives CDR1 SGDLS, CDR2 YYNGEE. The CDR3 spans 15 residues. V lost 1 base to trimming and J lost 2 bases; unmatched junction nucleotides: 2. As DNA, the CDR3 is TGTGCCAGCAGCGTACAGGGGGCTGGCAATCAGCCCCAGCATTTT. Its translation: CASSVQGAGNQPQHF.

V gene TRBV4-3 combines with J gene TRBJ1-1; tentatively, D is TRBD1 (6 bases). There are 14 residues in the CDR3. Trimming cost V 4 bases and J 1 base, with 10 bases left between them. Germline CDR1 is LGHNA and CDR2 is YSLEER. The CDR3 region is CASSLRGQNTEAFF. In DNA form, the CDR3 reads TGCGCCAGCAGCCTCAGGGGCCAGAACACTGAAGCTTTCTTT.

The V call is TRBV5-4, the J call TRBJ1-1; 7 nucleotides match TRBD1. The CDR3 contains 14 residues. The V and J ends lost 4 bases and 4 bases, in that order; junction bases with no gene match: 7. Germline-derived CDR1 and CDR2 are SGHNT and YYREEE (reference sequence). CDR3 region: CASSETGDRTEAFF. Written as DNA, the CDR3 is TGTGCCAGCAGCGAAACAGGGGATCGCACTGAAGCTTTCTTT.

The chain is built from TRBV11-2 and TRBJ1-2, with a possible D match to TRBD1 (6 bases). V lost 5 bases, J lost 4 bases, and 11 bases lay in between. Germline assignment: CDR1 SGHAT and CDR2 FQNNGV. This CDR3 comprises 13 residues. Written as DNA, the CDR3 is TGTGCCAGCAGCGGGGGGCGGGCCTATGGCTACACCTTC. Its protein product is CASSGGRAYGYTF.

The chain uses TRBV5-4 and TRBJ1-1; 10 nucleotides match TRBD1. Germline values: CDR1 SGHNT, CDR2 YYREEE (reference sequence). This CDR3 spans 15 amino acids. Unmatched junction bases numbered 7, after V lost 4 bases and J lost 4 bases. CDR3 nucleotides: TGTGCCAGCAGCGGAGGACAGGGGGTGGGCACTGAAGCTTTCTTT. This encodes CASSGGQGVGTEAFF.

The chain has TRBV6-5 and TRBJ1-2, with D tentatively TRBD1 (5 bases). Germline CDR1 and CDR2: MNHEY and SVGAGI. Trimming stripped 5 bases from V and 2 bases from J, with 15 bases between. CDR3 length: 15 amino acids. The CDR3 coding sequence is TGTGCCAGCAGTCCCGACCTCAGGGAAAACTATGGCTACACCTTC. Residues: CASSPDLRENYGYTF.